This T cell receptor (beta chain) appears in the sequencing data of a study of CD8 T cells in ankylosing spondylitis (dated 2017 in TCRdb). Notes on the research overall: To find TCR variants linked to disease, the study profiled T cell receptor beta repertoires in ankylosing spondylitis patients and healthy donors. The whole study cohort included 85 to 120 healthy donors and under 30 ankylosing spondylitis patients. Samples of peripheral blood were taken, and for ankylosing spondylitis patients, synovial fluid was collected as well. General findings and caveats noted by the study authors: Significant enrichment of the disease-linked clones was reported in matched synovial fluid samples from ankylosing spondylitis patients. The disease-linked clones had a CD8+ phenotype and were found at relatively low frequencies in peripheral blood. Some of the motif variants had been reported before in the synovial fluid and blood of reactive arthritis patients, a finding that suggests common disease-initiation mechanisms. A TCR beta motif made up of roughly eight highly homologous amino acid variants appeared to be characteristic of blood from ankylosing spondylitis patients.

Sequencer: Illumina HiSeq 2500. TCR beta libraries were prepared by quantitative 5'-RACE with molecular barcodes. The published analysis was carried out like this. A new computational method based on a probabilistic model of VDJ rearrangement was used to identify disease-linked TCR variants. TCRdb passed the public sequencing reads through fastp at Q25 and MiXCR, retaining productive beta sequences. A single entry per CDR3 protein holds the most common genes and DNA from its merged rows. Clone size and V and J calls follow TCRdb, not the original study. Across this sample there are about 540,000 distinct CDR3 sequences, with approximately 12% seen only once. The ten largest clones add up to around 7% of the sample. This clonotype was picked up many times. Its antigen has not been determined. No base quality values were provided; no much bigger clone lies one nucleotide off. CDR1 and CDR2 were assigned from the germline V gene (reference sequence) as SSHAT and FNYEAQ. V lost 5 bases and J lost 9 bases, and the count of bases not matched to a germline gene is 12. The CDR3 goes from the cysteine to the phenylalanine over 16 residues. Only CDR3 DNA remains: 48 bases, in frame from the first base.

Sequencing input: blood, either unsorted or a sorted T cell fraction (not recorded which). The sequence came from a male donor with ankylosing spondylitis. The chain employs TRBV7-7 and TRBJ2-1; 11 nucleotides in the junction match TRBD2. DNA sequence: TGTGCCAGCAGCCCTCGTCTTAGCGGGAGGGCGGGTGAGCAGTTCTTC. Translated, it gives CASSPRLSGRAGEQFF.